These 25 T cell receptor beta chains came from one sample sequenced in a study of T cells after yellow fever vaccination. TCRdb reanalysed the 5' RACE reads using MiXCR and keeps one entry per CDR3 protein. The sample records nearly 350,000 distinct CDR3 sequences, roughly 8.6% being singletons. Source: PBMCs, taken 35 to 50 days after the first yellow fever vaccination. The receptors were sampled from a man between 18 and 35 years old who received the YFV17D yellow fever vaccine.

The gene calls are TRBV5-1 and TRBJ2-5, with D maybe TRBD1 (5 bases). This CDR3 is built from 15 residues. The V end was cut by 2 bases, the J end by 5 bases, with 16 bases between. Germline loops: CDR1 SGHRS, CDR2 YFSETQ. This CDR3 reads CASSLSHRGMETQYF. The CDR3, as DNA: TGCGCCAGCAGCTTATCGCATAGGGGAATGGAGACCCAGTACTTC.

This clonotype was picked up a small number of times. The chain has TRBV12-3 or TRBV12-4 and TRBJ1-1, with D possibly being TRBD1 (6 bases). The CDR3 has 13 residues. Trimming cost V 2 bases and J 6 bases, with 10 bases left between them. The chain's CDR3 is CASSLQGRAEAFF. The CDR3 bases are TGTGCCAGCAGTTTACAGGGGCGGGCTGAAGCTTTCTTT.

This clonotype appeared a few times. The CDR3 DNA follows: TGTGCCAGCAGCGCCGAAGGACGCTACTATAATTCACCCCTCCACTTT. Protein product: CASSAEGRYYNSPLHF. V gene TRBV6-1 combines with J gene TRBJ1-6; D unresolved. Germline-derived CDR1 and CDR2 are MNHNS and SASEGT. The germline V and J ends were trimmed by 6 bases and 3 bases, with 15 bases remaining between them. This CDR3 is 16 amino acids long.

This clonotype was seen many times. This chain joins TRBV18 and TRBJ1-2; D gene unclear. The V gene's germline CDR1 is KGHSH and CDR2 LQKENI. The CDR3 loop spans 13 amino acids. The V end was cut by 2 bases, the J end by 5 bases, with 9 bases between. The CDR3 DNA is TGTGCCAGCTCACCAGAAGGCCAATATGGCTACACCTTC. Translation: CASSPEGQYGYTF.

This clonotype was observed a handful of times. The V call is TRBV5-1, the J call TRBJ2-3; TRBD1 matches 12 bases. Trimming took 5 bases from V and 4 from J; bases not matched to a gene: 2. This CDR3 is 14 amino acids long. The V gene's germline CDR1 is SGHRS and CDR2 YFSETQ. In nucleotides, the CDR3 is TGCGCCAGCAGAGGGACAGGGGGCGCAGATACGCAGTATTTT. Amino acids: CASRGTGGADTQYF.

This clonotype appeared many times. This chain joins TRBV7-9 and TRBJ1-2, with 7 nucleotides matching TRBD1. This CDR3 is 14 amino acids long. The germline V gene encodes CDR1 SEHNR and CDR2 FQNEAQ (reference sequence). The trim removed 0 bases at V and 8 bases at J, leaving 6 bases unmatched. CDR3 protein: CASSLAGQPRGYTF. CDR3 DNA: TGTGCCAGCAGCTTAGCGGGACAGCCGAGAGGCTACACCTTC.

This clonotype has a handful of counts. The chain carries TRBV4-3 and TRBJ1-2; 8 bases are shared with TRBD1. Trimming at V came to 1 base and at J to 3 bases, leaving 7 bases not matched to a gene. Germline CDR1 reads LGHNA; CDR2 reads YSLEER. The CDR3 has 16 amino acids. The CDR3: CASSQAGGAGDYGYTF. In nucleotides, the CDR3 is TGCGCCAGCAGCCAAGCAGGGGGCGCGGGGGACTATGGCTACACCTTC.

This clonotype turned up a few times. The rearrangement uses TRBV20-1 and TRBJ1-4; D is perhaps TRBD1 (5 bases). Germline CDR1 and CDR2: DFQATT and SNEGSKA (reference sequence). V gave up 0 bases and J gave up 8 bases, with 13 bases separating them. This CDR3 is built from 14 residues. This CDR3 reads CSARDPRVEEKLFF. The CDR3 nucleotides are TGCAGTGCTAGAGATCCCAGGGTCGAAGAAAAACTGTTTTTT.

This clonotype was counted only a few times. The V call is TRBV7-2, the J call TRBJ1-6; TRBD1 matches 7 bases. The CDR3 runs 15 residues. The trim removed 5 bases at V and 8 bases at J, leaving 9 bases unmatched. Germline CDR1 and CDR2: SGHTA and FQGNSA. In DNA, the CDR3 is TGTGCCAGCAGCGGAAAGGGACAGATCTATTCACCCCTCCACTTT. This encodes CASSGKGQIYSPLHF.

The chain has TRBV28 and TRBJ1-2, with D possibly being TRBD1 (6 bases). V was clipped by 5 bases and J by 2 bases, with 9 bases between them. This CDR3 has 13 residues. Per germline, CDR1 MDHEN and CDR2 SYDVKM. DNA of the CDR3: TGTGCCAGCAGTACCGGGACAAACTATGGCTACACCTTC. Residues: CASSTGTNYGYTF.

This clonotype was seen more than once but under ten times. This chain uses TRBV4-1 with TRBJ1-1, with D maybe TRBD1 (6 bases). The germline CDR1 and CDR2 sequences are MGHRA and YSYEKL. V was shortened by 3 bases and J by 5 bases, with 16 bases between the two germline ends. The CDR3 is 15 amino acids. The CDR3 protein is CASSQEGGGRTEAFF. As DNA, the CDR3 is TGCGCCAGCAGCCAGGAAGGGGGGGGCCGGACTGAAGCTTTCTTT.

On this clonotype itself: The conserved final phenylalanine or tryptophan is absent from the CDR3, which likely points to a read error. The V gene is TRBV12-3 or TRBV12-4, the J gene TRBJ2-1; D is undetermined. CDR3 length: 12 residues. Trimming took 6 bases from V and 12 from J, leaving 15 bases between them. The CDR3 DNA follows: TGTGCCAGCAGCCCCAATAGCTCGAGGCAGTTCTTA. Its translation is CASSPNSSRQFL.

This clonotype has just a few counts. The chain combines TRBV11-2 with TRBJ2-5, with 12 bases aligning to TRBD2. V trimming: 1 base; J trimming: 13 bases; junction bases outside the gene matches: 7. This CDR3 has 14 residues. Germline CDR1 SGHAT, CDR2 FQNNGV. The CDR3 region is CASSLVPSGGARYF. In DNA form, the CDR3 reads TGTGCCAGCAGCTTAGTCCCTAGCGGGGGGGCCCGGTACTTC.

The sample holds a few counts of this clonotype. V gene TRBV20-1 combines with J gene TRBJ2-5, with D tentatively TRBD2 (5 bases). CDR1 is DFQATT and CDR2 is SNEGSKA in the germline V gene (reference sequence). CDR3 size: 13 residues. Trimming pared 4 bases from V and 5 bases from J, leaving 14 bases between. This CDR3 is CSATPGVPETQYF. The CDR3 region has the DNA TGCAGTGCTACCCCCGGGGTTCCTGAGACCCAGTACTTC.

J is TRBJ1-2 and V is TRBV20-1; D perhaps matches TRBD1 (5 bases). The germline CDR1 and CDR2 sequences are DFQATT and SNEGSKA (reference sequence). Trimming removed 1 base at V and 2 bases at J, with 17 bases between. The CDR3 spans 16 residues. Here the CDR3 DNA reads TGCAGTGCTAGAGGCAGGACACTTACTCTCAACTATGGCTACACCTTC. This translates into CSARGRTLTLNYGYTF.

The chain combines TRBV12-3 or TRBV12-4 with TRBJ2-5, with a possible D match to TRBD1 (6 bases). Trimming took 1 base from V and 6 from J, leaving 15 bases between them. The CDR3 is 15 amino acids. CDR3 in DNA: TGTGCCAGCAGTTTAGTTGGCAGGGGTGCACAGACCCAGTACTTC. Its protein is CASSLVGRGAQTQYF.

This chain connects TRBV30 to TRBJ1-1; D not certain. CDR3 size: 12 residues. V was trimmed by 4 bases and J by 6 bases, leaving 12 bases between them. Germline V gene data show CDR1 as GTSNPN and CDR2 as SVGIG (reference sequence). In nucleotides, the CDR3 is TGTGCCTGGAATACGGGTGTAGCTGAAGCTTTCTTT. Encoded protein: CAWNTGVAEAFF. Looking up the rest from reference TRBV30 and TRBJ1-1 gives the full variable domain: SQTIHQWPATLVQPVGSPLSLECTVEGTSNPNLYWYRQAAGRGLQLLFYSVGIGQISSEVPQNLSASRPQDRQFILSSKKLLLSDSGFYLCAWNTGVAEAFFGQGTRLTVV.

This sequence joins TRBV20-1 and TRBJ2-3, with a tentative D call TRBD2 (6 bases). Germline V gene data show CDR1 as DFQATT and CDR2 as SNEGSKA (reference sequence). The CDR3 consists of 14 residues. Between the trimmed V and J ends, which lost 6 bases and 5 bases, there was a span of 18 bases. CDR3 sequence: CSAAPSELVDTQYF. CDR3 coding DNA: TGCAGTGCCGCGCCTAGCGAATTGGTAGATACGCAGTATTTT.

The rearrangement links TRBV20-1 to TRBJ2-3; 7 bases are a match to TRBD1. The V gene's germline CDR1 is DFQATT and CDR2 SNEGSKA (reference sequence). This CDR3 contains 15 residues. J gave up 1 base and V 3 bases, and 7 bases lay outside the gene matches. The CDR3 is CSARQTGDRTDTQYF. In DNA, the CDR3 is TGCAGTGCTAGGCAAACAGGGGACCGCACAGATACGCAGTATTTT.

This clonotype has more than one count but fewer than ten. The rearrangement joins TRBV7-9 to TRBJ1-1; D might be TRBD1 (5 bases). Deletions cut 3 bases from V and 0 bases from J, with 11 bases between. The germline V gene encodes CDR1 SEHNR and CDR2 FQNEAQ (reference sequence). The CDR3 sequence is 15 residues long. The CDR3 is CASSLRGPMNTEAFF. The CDR3, as DNA: TGTGCCAGCAGCTTGAGGGGACCTATGAACACTGAAGCTTTCTTT.

This chain links TRBV12-3 or TRBV12-4 with TRBJ1-5; D unresolved. V was cut by 3 bases and J by 2 bases, with 14 bases left in between. The CDR3 loop spans 16 amino acids. The CDR3 DNA reads as TGTGCCAGCAGTTTGTTCGGGTCCCAGGGCAATCAGCCCCAGCATTTT. It encodes CASSLFGSQGNQPQHF.

This sequence joins TRBV7-2 and TRBJ1-5, with no clear D. This CDR3 region has 13 residues. Germline assignment: CDR1 SGHTA and CDR2 FQGNSA. The V gene lost 3 bases and the J gene lost 9 bases, with 12 bases spanning the gap. The CDR3 protein is CASSFTTAPPQHF. The CDR3 coding sequence is TGTGCCAGCAGCTTTACTACGGCGCCGCCCCAGCATTTT.

This chain uses TRBV7-3 with TRBJ2-1, with a weak D call TRBD1 (5 bases). CDR3 length: 15 residues. The germline V gene has CDR1 SGHTA and CDR2 FQGTGA. The V end lost 4 bases, the J end lost 0 bases, and 10 bases lay between the germline ends. The CDR3 sequence is CASSSATASYNEQFF. The CDR3 DNA sequence: TGTGCCAGCAGCTCAGCGACAGCCTCCTACAATGAGCAGTTCTTC.

The genes are TRBV7-6 and TRBJ2-1; weak D call: TRBD1 (5 bases). Trimming removed 5 bases at V and 0 bases at J, with 17 bases between. This CDR3 has 17 residues. Germline lookup yields CDR1 SGHVS and CDR2 FNYEAQ. CDR3 residues: CASSIKDGQSSYNEQFF. The CDR3 nucleotides are TGTGCCAGCAGCATAAAGGACGGACAAAGCTCCTACAATGAGCAGTTCTTC.

The chain carries TRBV12-3 or TRBV12-4 and TRBJ2-2, with TRBD2 identical over 15 bases. This CDR3 contains 17 residues. The V gene end was trimmed by 5 bases and the J gene end by 4 bases; junction bases not matched to a gene: 5. CDR3 sequence (DNA): TGTGCCAGCAGTCCGGGACTAGCGGGGGGACCCACCGGGGAGCTGTTTTTT. This translates into CASSPGLAGGPTGELFF.